The clone carrying this T cell receptor beta chain was found many times. Its antigen is not known. MiXCR, run by TCRdb on the 5' RACE reads, gives a single entry per CDR3 protein. The sample consists of 200,000 to 250,000 distinct CDR3 sequences, about 16% of them appearing once. This entry belongs to a study of T-cell memory formation after mild COVID-19. V was pared by 6 bases and J by 5 bases, with 11 bases between. This CDR3 comprises 13 residues. Study-level points and caveats: Pre-infection memory already had some responding clones, implying cross-reactive memory joined.

What was sequenced was PBMCs or a T cell subset sorted from them (not recorded which). The receptor's source is a man between 18 and 29 years old who had mild COVID-19 (a few samples of this study predate the infection). Cell type and time point are not known. The V and J genes are TRBV12-3 or TRBV12-4 and TRBJ1-5, with a possible D match to TRBD1 (5 bases). The CDR3 spells CASRGTIHQPQHF. The CDR3, as DNA: TGTGCCAGCAGGGGGACTATACATCAGCCCCAGCATTTT.